The present T cell receptor beta chain was sequenced within a study of T cell changes during pregnancy in multiple sclerosis. The germline V gene encodes CDR1 LNHDA and CDR2 SQIVND (reference sequence). V lost 5 bases and J 5 bases, leaving 13 bases between the germline ends. The CDR3 spans 14 residues. The assay was immunoSEQ multiplex PCR, and TCRdb's table has in-frame clones only and misses some. The sample includes approximately 38,000 clones, about 94% of them seen just once. V gene TRBV19 combines with J gene TRBJ1-5; weak D call: TRBD1 (6 bases). Sequenced here: peripheral blood, sampled in the third trimester of pregnancy. The receptor's source is a female donor with multiple sclerosis, enrolled in a pregnancy study. The CDR3 region is CASSSYRADQPQHF. The CDR3 DNA is TGTGCCAGTAGTTCTTACAGGGCTGATCAGCCCCAGCATTTT.